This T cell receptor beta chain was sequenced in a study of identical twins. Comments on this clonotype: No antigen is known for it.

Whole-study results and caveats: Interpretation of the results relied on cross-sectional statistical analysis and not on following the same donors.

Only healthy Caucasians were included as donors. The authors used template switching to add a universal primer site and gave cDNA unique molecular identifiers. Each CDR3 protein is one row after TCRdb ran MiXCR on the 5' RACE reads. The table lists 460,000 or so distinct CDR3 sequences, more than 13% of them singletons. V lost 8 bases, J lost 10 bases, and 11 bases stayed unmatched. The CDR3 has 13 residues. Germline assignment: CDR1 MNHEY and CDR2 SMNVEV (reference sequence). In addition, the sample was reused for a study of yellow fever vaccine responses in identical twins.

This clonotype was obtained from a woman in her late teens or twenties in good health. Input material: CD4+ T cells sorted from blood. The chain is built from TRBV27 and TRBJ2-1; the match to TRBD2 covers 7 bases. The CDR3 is CASAKIAGAEQFF. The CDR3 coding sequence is TGTGCCAGCGCCAAGATTGCGGGAGCCGAGCAGTTCTTC.